Listed here is a single TCR beta chain. The entry originates in a study of blood T cell repertoires in COVID-19. At the level of the study: Acute and convalescent COVID-19 samples came from the United States, Italy and Spain.

Original handling: Scientists estimated how many nucleated cells there were by amplifying reference gene primers. Profiling relied on immunoSEQ multiplex PCR, and the TCRdb table lists in-frame clones only, not all of them. The V and J calls and clone size were taken over from that table, and D and trimming were inferred from the DNA. The sample consists of 100,000 to 130,000 clones, around 83% of them appearing once. The germline gives CDR1 MNHEY, CDR2 SMNVEV (reference sequence). V gave up 8 bases and J gave up 2 bases, with 16 bases separating them. The CDR3 is 15 amino acids. This TCR derives from a woman in her seventies with acute or convalescent COVID-19. The gene calls are TRBV27 and TRBJ1-5, with a possible D match to TRBD1 (5 bases). Sequencing used peripheral blood. The CDR3, as DNA: TGTGCCAGCCGCTCCGGGGGGGTGGGCAATCAGCCCCAGCATTTT. It encodes CASRSGGVGNQPQHF.